The 20 T cell receptor beta chains below come from one sample, sequenced in a study of CD8 T cells in ankylosing spondylitis. TCRdb itself ran the 5' RACE reads through MiXCR, one entry per CDR3 protein. The sample carries about 33,000 distinct CDR3 sequences, 11% to 15% recorded once. Sequenced input: blood. These receptors originate from a male donor with ankylosing spondylitis or in good health (not recorded which).

This clonotype was counted only a few times. V gene TRBV7-6 combines with J gene TRBJ2-3; TRBD2 is a possible D gene (6 bases). The CDR3 is 14 amino acids. CDR1 SGHVS and CDR2 FNYEAQ come from the germline V gene. Trimming stripped 3 bases from V and 0 bases from J, with 7 bases between. CDR3 coding DNA: TGTGCCAGCAGCTTTCGGGGGAGCACAGATACGCAGTATTTT. The encoded protein is CASSFRGSTDTQYF.

This clonotype was observed a few times. The J gene is TRBJ2-2, the V gene TRBV29-1; D might be TRBD2 (5 bases). The V gene's germline CDR1 is SQVTM and CDR2 ANQGSEA. The CDR3 is made up of 14 amino acids. CDR3 coding DNA: TGCAAACCGCGTGTGGAGGCGAACACCGGGGAGCTGTTTTTT. Its protein product is CKPRVEANTGELFF.

The V call is TRBV5-5, the J call TRBJ2-7; TRBD2 matches 14 bases. The CDR3 consists of 15 residues. Germline CDR1 SGHKS, CDR2 YYEKEE (reference sequence). Unmatched junction bases numbered 5, after V lost 4 bases and J lost 5 bases. The CDR3 sequence is CASSPGTSGGDEQYV. CDR3 bases: TGTGCCAGCAGCCCCGGGACTAGCGGGGGAGACGAGCAGTACGTC.

This clonotype is labeled medium-sized. The chain has TRBV29-1 and TRBJ1-5; D possibly corresponds to TRBD1 (6 bases). V lost 6 bases to trimming and J lost 2 bases, with 14 bases between them. The V gene's germline CDR1 is SQVTM and CDR2 ANQGSEA. CDR3 length: 14 residues. CDR3 in DNA: TGCAGCGTCCTGGGGGGCGCCGGCAATCAGCCCCAGCATTTT. Translating it yields CSVLGGAGNQPQHF.

This clonotype was seen a few times. The chain uses TRBV5-1 and TRBJ2-5; D gene ambiguous. The CDR3 consists of 14 residues. Per the germline V gene, CDR1 is SGHRS and CDR2 is YFSETQ. Between the trimmed V and J ends, which lost 1 base and 7 bases, there was a span of 14 bases. The CDR3 DNA is TGCGCCAGCAGCTTGACTGACCGGGCTGGGACCCAGTACTTC. Translated, it gives CASSLTDRAGTQYF.

The chain has TRBV6-2 or TRBV6-3 and TRBJ1-2; D not certain. V lost 5 bases and J lost 8, with 21 bases in between. Germline lookup yields CDR1 MNHEY and CDR2 SVGEGT. The CDR3 totals 15 residues. This chain's CDR3 is CASSAEIWAPRGYTF. The CDR3 DNA follows: TGTGCCAGCAGTGCGGAGATATGGGCCCCTAGGGGCTACACCTTC.

This clonotype has more than one count but fewer than ten. The V gene is TRBV7-9, the J gene TRBJ2-3; possible D gene TRBD2, 6 bases. The CDR3 covers 14 residues. CDR1 SEHNR and CDR2 FQNEAQ come from the germline V gene (reference sequence). V lost 5 bases and J lost 1, with 10 bases in between. The DNA of the CDR3 is TGTGCCAGCAGCCTGGAGGGCGGCACAGATACGCAGTATTTT. Its translation is CASSLEGGTDTQYF.

The chain has TRBV19 and TRBJ1-5, with 7 bases matching TRBD1. Looked up from germline, CDR1 is LNHDA and CDR2 is SQIVND (reference sequence). With 1 base clipped from V and 2 bases from J, the junction kept 5 bases outside the gene matches. This CDR3 contains 16 residues. The CDR3 spells CASSIVATGGNQPQHF. The CDR3 DNA is TGTGCCAGTAGTATAGTGGCAACAGGGGGCAATCAGCCCCAGCATTTT.

This clonotype came up a few times. In nucleotides, the CDR3 is TGTGCCAGCAGGAGAACAGGGCTCCCCACAGATACGCAGTATTTT. This encodes CASRRTGLPTDTQYF. J is TRBJ2-3 and V is TRBV3-1; possible D gene TRBD1, 6 bases. The germline gives CDR1 LGHDT, CDR2 YNNKEL (reference sequence). This CDR3 comprises 15 residues. Deletions cut 6 bases from V and 2 bases from J, with 15 bases between.

This clonotype was observed a few times. The chain recombines TRBV6-2 or TRBV6-3 with TRBJ2-7; tentative D call: TRBD1 (6 bases). CDR1 and CDR2 (germline): MNHEY, SVGEGT. Trimming left V 4 bases short and J 6 bases short, with 16 bases between. This CDR3 has 14 amino acids. As DNA, the CDR3 is TGTGCCAGCAGTTCCGGACAGAGGGAACGCGAGCAGTACTTC. Translation gives CASSSGQREREQYF.

This clonotype has more than one count but fewer than ten. CDR3 in amino acids: CASSFRPRSDEQFF. The CDR3 DNA reads as TGTGCCAGCAGTTTCCGGCCACGGAGCGATGAGCAGTTCTTC. The genes are TRBV12-3 or TRBV12-4 and TRBJ2-1; D gene unclear. V was trimmed by 3 bases and J by 8 bases, leaving 14 bases between them. The CDR3 runs to 14 residues.

Only a few counts were recorded for this clonotype. V gene TRBV29-1 combines with J gene TRBJ2-7; 7 bases match TRBD2. Germline-derived CDR1 and CDR2 are SQVTM and ANQGSEA. This CDR3 is 12 amino acids long. V lost 3 bases and J lost 5; bases outside the gene matches: 4. This CDR3 reads CSVDLGGNEQYF. The CDR3 region has the DNA TGCAGCGTTGATTTGGGGGGGAACGAGCAGTACTTC.

The chain uses TRBV20-1 and TRBJ1-1; no clear D gene. Germline lookup yields CDR1 DFQATT and CDR2 SNEGSKA (reference sequence). The CDR3 totals 11 residues. The CDR3 is CTSEVNTEAFF. The CDR3 DNA is TGCACCTCGGAGGTAAACACTGAAGCTTTCTTT.

At least ten counts were recorded for this clonotype. The gene calls are TRBV24-1 and TRBJ2-5; the match to TRBD2 covers 15 bases. The CDR3 is made up of 17 amino acids. Germline CDR1 KGHDR, CDR2 SFDVKD. V dropped 5 bases and J dropped 5; count of bases not matched to a gene: 8. CDR3 loop: CATSAGTSGRPGETQYF. The CDR3 region has the DNA TGTGCCACCAGTGCAGGGACTAGCGGGAGGCCGGGTGAGACCCAGTACTTC.

The J gene is TRBJ2-5, the V gene TRBV7-9, with D possibly TRBD1 on 6 matching bases. Germline V gene lookup returns CDR1 SEHNR and CDR2 FQNEAQ (reference sequence). The V gene lost 6 bases and the J gene lost 5 bases, with 13 bases spanning the gap. The CDR3 contains 13 residues. In DNA form, the CDR3 reads TGTGCCAGCAGTTGGGACATGGAGGAGACCCAGTACTTC. Amino acids: CASSWDMEETQYF.

This chain joins TRBV29-1 and TRBJ2-2, with D unresolved. Germline values: CDR1 SQVTM, CDR2 ANQGSEA. This CDR3 has 11 amino acids. The ends were cut back, 4 bases at V and 6 bases at J, with 6 bases in the middle. In nucleotides, the CDR3 is TGCAGCGTTGGACTCTCCGGGGAGCTGTTTTTT. Its protein product is CSVGLSGELFF.

The chain is built from TRBV12-3 or TRBV12-4 and TRBJ2-2; TRBD2 matches at 11 bases. With 7 bases clipped from V and 7 bases from J, the junction kept 11 bases outside the gene matches. The CDR3 is 16 amino acids. CDR3 region: CASTQGGLAVGGELFF. CDR3 coding DNA: TGTGCCAGCACCCAGGGGGGACTAGCGGTGGGCGGGGAGCTGTTTTTT.

This clonotype was seen only a few times. The chain recombines TRBV3-1 with TRBJ1-6, with D uncertain. CDR1 and CDR2 (germline): LGHDT, YNNKEL (reference sequence). The CDR3 spans 14 residues. Trimming cost V 1 base and J 7 bases, with 8 bases left between them. CDR3 in amino acids: CASSQGAGNSPLHF. CDR3 in DNA: TGTGCCAGCAGCCAAGGGGCGGGAAATTCACCCCTCCACTTT.

There are a few counts of this clonotype. This chain uses TRBV29-1 with TRBJ2-5, with D uncertain. With 4 bases removed from V and 1 base from J, the gap between germline ends came to 7 bases. This CDR3 has 12 amino acids. Germline CDR1 reads SQVTM; CDR2 reads ANQGSEA. The CDR3 bases are TGCAGCGTTGGAGTTACCCAAGAGACCCAGTACTTC. Translated: CSVGVTQETQYF.

This chain uses TRBV20-1 with TRBJ2-3; D perhaps matches TRBD1 (5 bases). Trimming left V 5 bases short and J 0 bases short, with 15 bases between. The length of the CDR3 is 15 residues. Germline CDR1 DFQATT, CDR2 SNEGSKA (reference sequence). CDR3 loop: CSAAADGASTDTQYF. In DNA, the CDR3 is TGCAGTGCTGCCGCAGATGGGGCTAGCACAGATACGCAGTATTTT.